The 22 T cell receptor beta chains below all came from one sample that was sequenced in a study of cytomegalovirus exposure and HLA in healthy donors. Assay: immunoSEQ multiplex PCR; the TCRdb copy retains only in-frame clones and omits some. Counted here are fewer than 150,000 clones, almost 90% occurring once; the ten biggest clones make up about 1.5%. Sequencing was performed on PBMCs. The receptor set was obtained from a man aged 30 to 45 in good health and CMV-seronegative.

The V and J genes are TRBV19 and TRBJ2-6; D may be TRBD1 (6 bases). V lost 5 bases and J lost 0, with 20 bases in between. The length of the CDR3 is 19 residues. The germline V gene encodes CDR1 LNHDA and CDR2 SQIVND (reference sequence). The CDR3 protein is CASSLTWWGQTSGANVLTF. The CDR3 DNA reads as TGTGCCAGTAGTCTTACGTGGTGGGGACAAACCTCTGGGGCCAACGTCCTGACTTTC.

The chain recombines TRBV2 with TRBJ2-1, with 10 bases that match TRBD1. This CDR3 region has 13 residues. The germline V gene has CDR1 SNHLY and CDR2 FYNNEI. V was clipped by 7 bases and J by 9 bases; unmatched bases: 6. The CDR3: CASTDRGVGEQFF. CDR3 nucleotides: TGTGCCAGCACGGACAGGGGGGTCGGTGAGCAGTTCTTC. The variable domain in full, completed from reference TRBV2 and TRBJ2-1, reads EPEVTQTPSHQVTQMGQEVILRCVPISNHLYFYWYRQILGQKVEFLVSFYNNEISEKSEIFDDQFSVERPDGSNFTLKIRSTKLEDSAMYFCASTDRGVGEQFFGPGTRLTVL.

V is TRBV5-1 and J is TRBJ1-1, with D possibly being TRBD1 (6 bases). Germline V gene data show CDR1 as SGHRS and CDR2 as YFSETQ. CDR3 length: 15 residues. V was trimmed by 7 bases and J by 1 base, leaving 17 bases between them. This CDR3 reads CASLSGGAANTEAFF. The DNA for the CDR3 is TGCGCCAGCCTTTCCGGGGGGGCTGCGAACACTGAAGCTTTCTTT.

V usage is TRBV18 and J usage is TRBJ1-2; D gene ambiguous. V gave up 3 bases and J gave up 6 bases, with 11 bases separating them. CDR3 size: 13 residues. Germline values: CDR1 KGHSH, CDR2 LQKENI. The CDR3 DNA is TGTGCCAGCTCACCTCTGGGAGGGAATGGCTACACCTTC. Translating it yields CASSPLGGNGYTF.

There are a few counts of this clone. The DNA for the CDR3 is TGTGCCAGCTCATCCAGCGGGAGCATCAACGAGCAGTACTTC. Translating it yields CASSSSGSINEQYF. The J gene is TRBJ2-7, the V gene TRBV9; 8 bases are a match to TRBD2. J gave up 5 bases and V 7 bases, and 11 bases lay outside the gene matches. The CDR3 extends over 14 amino acids. Germline V gives CDR1 SGDLS, CDR2 YYNGEE.

This clone has a handful of counts. CDR3 region: CASSERRGGSGNYEQYF. The CDR3, as DNA: TGCGCCAGCAGTGAGCGAAGGGGCGGTAGCGGCAATTACGAGCAGTACTTC. The chain recombines TRBV10-1 with TRBJ2-7; possible D gene TRBD2, 6 bases. Per the germline V gene, CDR1 is WNHNN and CDR2 is SYGVQD (reference sequence). V was trimmed by 2 bases and J by 4 bases, leaving 21 bases between them. CDR3 length: 17 residues.

This chain links TRBV19 with TRBJ2-3, with 9 bases matching TRBD2. Germline loops: CDR1 LNHDA, CDR2 SQIVND (reference sequence). This CDR3 has 17 amino acids. V lost 1 base, J lost 5 bases, and 10 bases stayed unmatched. The CDR3 loop reads CASSIGAASGIGDTQYF. The CDR3 bases are TGTGCCAGTAGTATAGGGGCGGCTAGCGGGATCGGAGATACGCAGTATTTT. The full variable domain, rest sourced from reference TRBV19 and TRBJ2-3, is DGGITQSPKYLFRKEGQNVTLSCEQNLNHDAMYWYRQDPGQGLRLIYYSQIVNDFQKGDIAEGYSVSREKKESFPLTVTSAQKNPTAFYLCASSIGAASGIGDTQYFGPGTRLTVL.

The chain recombines TRBV7-9 with TRBJ1-2; the D is unclear. Germline V CDR1 and CDR2: SEHNR, FQNEAQ (reference sequence). The CDR3 is 16 amino acids. The V and J ends lost 4 bases and 10 bases respectively, with 25 bases between them. This CDR3 reads CASSSPRGYSGRFYTF. The DNA for the CDR3 is TGTGCCAGCAGCTCTCCTAGAGGCTACTCGGGTCGGTTCTACACCTTC.

V is TRBV6-1 and J is TRBJ2-7; unclear D gene. The V gene lost 5 bases and the J gene lost 6 bases, with 8 bases spanning the gap. The CDR3 is made up of 11 amino acids. Per the germline V gene, CDR1 is MNHNS and CDR2 is SASEGT. This chain's CDR3 is CASSWALEQYF. CDR3 in DNA: TGTGCCAGCAGTTGGGCCCTCGAGCAGTACTTC.

The count of this clone is one. The V call is TRBV5-1, the J call TRBJ2-1; D is possibly TRBD2 (6 bases). This CDR3 is 15 amino acids long. Germline V gene data show CDR1 as SGHRS and CDR2 as YFSETQ. With 0 bases removed from V and 5 bases from J, the gap between germline ends came to 12 bases. CDR3 sequence: CASSLVVAENNEQFF. CDR3 sequence (DNA): TGCGCCAGCAGCTTGGTAGTAGCGGAGAACAATGAGCAGTTCTTC.

This clone was observed once. The rearrangement links TRBV10-3 to TRBJ2-2; tentatively, D is TRBD1 (6 bases). The V gene lost 5 bases and the J gene lost 2 bases, with 9 bases spanning the gap. CDR3 length: 14 residues. CDR1 and CDR2 (germline): ENHRY, SYGVKD. In DNA form, the CDR3 reads TGTGCCATCAGTCAGGGGTTTAACACCGGGGAGCTGTTTTTT. Translating gives CAISQGFNTGELFF.

The rearrangement links TRBV5-1 to TRBJ2-7; D is unclear. The V gene lost 0 bases and the J gene lost 2 bases, with 9 bases spanning the gap. CDR1 and CDR2 from the germline V gene are SGHRS and YFSETQ. The CDR3 spans 14 residues. The CDR3 DNA follows: TGCGCCAGCAGCTTGGTAGTCTCAACCTACGAGCAGTACTTC. Its translation: CASSLVVSTYEQYF.

The gene calls are TRBV29-1 and TRBJ1-2; no firm D call. Germline V gene sequence: CDR1 SQVTM, CDR2 ANQGSEA. There are 12 residues in the CDR3. Trimming took 3 bases from V and 5 from J, leaving 10 bases between them. The CDR3 reads CSVDADFYGYTF. The CDR3 DNA reads as TGCAGCGTTGATGCGGATTTTTATGGCTACACCTTC.

This chain connects TRBV4-1 to TRBJ2-5; 7 bases align to TRBD2. The V gene's germline CDR1 is MGHRA and CDR2 YSYEKL. Trimming cost V 2 bases and J 2 bases; bases outside gene matches: 5. The CDR3 extends over 15 amino acids. DNA of the CDR3: TGCGCCAGCAGCCAATCACTAGCGTGGCAAGAGACCCAGTACTTC. This encodes CASSQSLAWQETQYF.

The chain couples TRBV12-5 to TRBJ2-7, with 11 bases fitting TRBD1. The germline V gene has CDR1 LGHNT and CDR2 FRNRAP. The V gene end was trimmed by 4 bases and the J gene end by 0 bases; junction bases not matched to a gene: 2. This CDR3 region has 15 residues. Here the CDR3 reads CASGSGQGASYEQYF. In nucleotides, the CDR3 is TGTGCTAGTGGTTCAGGACAGGGGGCCTCCTACGAGCAGTACTTC.

This clone has just a few counts. V is TRBV4-1 and J is TRBJ2-6; D is possibly TRBD2 (5 bases). The CDR3 extends over 16 amino acids. Germline values: CDR1 MGHRA, CDR2 YSYEKL. V gave up 8 bases and J gave up 1 base, with 15 bases separating them. The CDR3 coding sequence is TGCGCCAGCTCTCCGCTACGGGGTTCTGGGGCCAACGTCCTGACTTTC. This sequence encodes CASSPLRGSGANVLTF.

The J gene is TRBJ2-1, the V gene TRBV5-1; 7 bases are a match to TRBD2. The CDR3 has 15 amino acids. J was trimmed by 9 bases and V by 6 bases; bases with no gene match: 15. Germline V gene lookup returns CDR1 SGHRS and CDR2 YFSETQ. CDR3 protein: CASNADGGSKGEQFF. The DNA of the CDR3 is TGCGCCAGCAACGCGGACGGCGGGAGTAAGGGTGAGCAGTTCTTC.

The genes are TRBV19 and TRBJ2-5; D possibly corresponds to TRBD2 (6 bases). The germline gives CDR1 LNHDA, CDR2 SQIVND (reference sequence). CDR3 size: 17 residues. V was pared by 3 bases and J by 1 base, with 18 bases between. DNA of the CDR3: TGTGCCAGTAGTATGGGAATAGCGGATCACACCCAAGAGACCCAGTACTTC. Translation gives CASSMGIADHTQETQYF.

This clone is a singleton in its sample. The V call is TRBV7-2, the J call TRBJ1-5; D ambiguous. With 5 bases removed from V and 11 bases from J, the gap between germline ends came to 22 bases. The V gene's germline CDR1 is SGHTA and CDR2 FQGNSA. This CDR3 spans 15 amino acids. The CDR3 region has the DNA TGTGCCAGCAGCCCCACTTCCGGGGTTTTGAGGACCCAGCATTTT. This translates into CASSPTSGVLRTQHF.

The chain carries TRBV2 and TRBJ2-7, with D maybe TRBD1 (6 bases). V was pared by 6 bases and J by 3 bases, with 15 bases between. The CDR3 contains 14 residues. Per the germline V gene, CDR1 is SNHLY and CDR2 is FYNNEI. CDR3 in DNA: TGTGCCAGCAGAGGACAGAAACATTTCTACGAGCAGTACTTC. Amino acid sequence: CASRGQKHFYEQYF.

V gene TRBV4-2 combines with J gene TRBJ2-7; D might be TRBD2 (5 bases). The CDR3 contains 18 residues. Germline CDR1 reads LGHNA; CDR2 reads YNFKEQ. V dropped 0 bases and J dropped 0 bases, with 18 bases sitting between them. This CDR3 is CASSQDRSAETSSYEQYF. The CDR3 nucleotides are TGTGCCAGCAGCCAAGATCGGTCGGCAGAAACTAGCTCCTACGAGCAGTACTTC.

Only a few counts were recorded for this clone. In nucleotides, the CDR3 is TGCGCCAGCAGCCAAGGACTGAGCGGGATAACCTACGAGCAGTACTTC. The encoded protein is CASSQGLSGITYEQYF. The chain joins TRBV4-3 to TRBJ2-7, with TRBD2 identical over 7 bases. Unmatched junction bases numbered 8, after V lost 1 base and J lost 2 bases. The CDR3 extends over 16 amino acids. The germline gives CDR1 LGHNA, CDR2 YSLEER.